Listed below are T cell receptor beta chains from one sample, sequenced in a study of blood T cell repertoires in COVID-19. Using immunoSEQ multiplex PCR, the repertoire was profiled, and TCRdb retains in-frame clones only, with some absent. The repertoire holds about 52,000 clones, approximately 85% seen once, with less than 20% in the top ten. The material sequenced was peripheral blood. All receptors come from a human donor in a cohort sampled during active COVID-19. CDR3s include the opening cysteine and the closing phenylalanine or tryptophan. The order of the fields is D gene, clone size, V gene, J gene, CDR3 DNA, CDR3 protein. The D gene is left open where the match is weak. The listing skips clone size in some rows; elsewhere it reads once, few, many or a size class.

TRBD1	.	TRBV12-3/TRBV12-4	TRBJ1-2	TGTGCCAGCAGTACCACAGGGGGATATGGCTACACCTTC	CASSTTGGYGYTF
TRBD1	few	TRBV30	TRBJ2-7	TGTGCCTGGAGTCCCCGGGACAGATCCTACGAGCAGTACTTC	CAWSPRDRSYEQYF
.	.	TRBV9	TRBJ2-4	TGTGCCAGCAGCGGCGGATCAGAGGACATTCAGTACTTC	CASSGGSEDIQYF
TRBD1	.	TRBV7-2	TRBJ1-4	TGTGCCAGCAGCTTAGCTGGACAGGTGAATGAAAAACTGTTTTTT	CASSLAGQVNEKLFF
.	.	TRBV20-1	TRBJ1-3	TGCAGTGCTAGTAGTACGGTAACTGGAAACACCATATATTTT	CSASSTVTGNTIYF
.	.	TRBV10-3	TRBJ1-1	TGTGCCATCAGTGACTTGTCCTTACAAGAGAACACTGAAGCTTTCTTT	CAISDLSLQENTEAFF
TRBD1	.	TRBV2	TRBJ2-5	TGTGCCAGCAGACAGGGGGAGACCCAGTACTTC	CASRQGETQYF
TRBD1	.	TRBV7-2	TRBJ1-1	TGTGCCAGCAGCCTCGAGCCGACAGGGGTCGCTTTCTTT	CASSLEPTGVAFF
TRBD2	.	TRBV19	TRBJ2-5	TGTGCCAGTAGTTTTACTAGCGGGGGGGGAGAGACCCAGTACTTC	CASSFTSGGGETQYF
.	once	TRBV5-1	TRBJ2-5	TGCGCCAGCAGCTTAAACGGCGGACAAGAGACCCAGTACTTC	CASSLNGGQETQYF
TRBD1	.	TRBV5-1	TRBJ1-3	TGCGCCAGCAGCCCGACAGGGGATGTAAACACCATATATTTT	CASSPTGDVNTIYF
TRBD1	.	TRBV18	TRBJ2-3	TGTGCCAGCCAAGCAGGGGGCGCAGATACGCAGTATTTT	CASQAGGADTQYF
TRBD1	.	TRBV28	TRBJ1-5	TGTGCCAGCAGTTCACCAGGGGGAGTTCAGCCCCAGCATTTT	CASSSPGGVQPQHF
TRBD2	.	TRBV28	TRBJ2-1	TGTGCCAGCAGCTTACGGCGGGGGGGCCATGAGCAGTTCTTC	CASSLRRGGHEQFF
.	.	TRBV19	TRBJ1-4	TGTGCCAGTAGTATACGCCTCGGGGGAGGGGCCGAAAAACTGTTTTTT	CASSIRLGGGAEKLFF
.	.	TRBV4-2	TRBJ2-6	TGTGCCAGCAGCCAAGGTGATGCGGGCTCTGGGGCCAACGTCCTGACTTTC	CASSQGDAGSGANVLTF
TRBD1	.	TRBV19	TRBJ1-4	TGTGCCAGTTCCGACCGGGACAGGGGAGGTGAAAAACTGTTTTTT	CASSDRDRGGEKLFF
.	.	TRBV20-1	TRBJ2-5	TGCAGCTCCGGGAGTTGGGAGACCCAGTACTTC	CSSGSWETQYF